These 17 T cell receptor beta chains were all obtained from the same sample, sequenced in a study of blood T cells in healthy people across ages. For the second PCR, which ran for about 7 to 12 cycles, a sample-barcoded 5' primer and a J-beta primer mix were used. TCRdb re-derived calls from the 5' RACE reads in MiXCR, one entry per CDR3 protein. The table shows 650,000 to 950,000 distinct CDR3 sequences, with around 42% occurring only once. What was sequenced was blood. All receptors derive from a man in his 60s in good health.

This clonotype was picked up many times. This chain connects TRBV29-1 to TRBJ2-5; 9 bases map to TRBD1. V was pared by 4 bases and J by 7 bases, with 7 bases of the junction left unmatched. Germline lookup yields CDR1 SQVTM and CDR2 ANQGSEA. The CDR3 length is 13 residues. The CDR3 protein is CSVGKDRGSTQYF. The CDR3 DNA is TGCAGCGTTGGGAAGGACAGGGGATCGACCCAGTACTTC.

The sample holds a few counts of this clonotype. The chain carries TRBV28 and TRBJ2-5; D is perhaps TRBD2 (6 bases). There are 12 residues in the CDR3. V was cut by 9 bases and J by 7 bases, with 15 bases left in between. Germline V gives CDR1 MDHEN, CDR2 SYDVKM. The CDR3 DNA reads TGTGCCAGACCTGGAGGGTCGGGGACCCAGTACTTC. Its protein is CARPGGSGTQYF.

The gene calls are TRBV15 and TRBJ2-1, with D perhaps matching TRBD1 (6 bases). Trimming took off 1 base at V and 10 bases at J, with 14 bases between the two ends. The CDR3 runs 14 residues. Germline-derived CDR1 and CDR2 are LNHNV and YYDKDF (reference sequence). In DNA, the CDR3 is TGTGCCACCAGCAGAGTACACCCACAGGGAGAGCAGTTCTTC. Translated, it gives CATSRVHPQGEQFF.

The rearrangement links TRBV12-3 or TRBV12-4 to TRBJ2-1; 10 bases are a match to TRBD1. The CDR3 sequence is 15 residues long. With V trimmed by 6 bases and J by 10 bases, 12 bases remained unmatched. The CDR3 here is CASSPRDRGSWEQFF. CDR3 bases: TGTGCCAGCAGCCCTCGGGACAGGGGATCGTGGGAGCAGTTCTTC.

The gene calls are TRBV25-1 and TRBJ2-1; D not resolved. The CDR3 covers 13 residues. V lost 7 bases, J lost 7 bases, and 14 bases lay in between. The germline V gene has CDR1 MGHDK and CDR2 SYGVNS. The CDR3 coding sequence is TGTGCCAGCACCGCAGAAGTCTTTAATGAGCAGTTCTTC. Translated: CASTAEVFNEQFF.

The chain recombines TRBV11-3 with TRBJ2-3; D not resolved. The CDR3 has 13 residues. Germline CDR1 is SGHNT and CDR2 is YENEEA. The V end was cut by 3 bases, the J end by 4 bases, with 8 bases between. CDR3 protein: CASSFYRADTQYF. The CDR3 nucleotides are TGTGCCAGCAGCTTCTACAGAGCAGATACGCAGTATTTT.

The chain is built from TRBV28 and TRBJ2-2; 11 bases align to TRBD1. Germline assignment: CDR1 MDHEN and CDR2 SYDVKM. The CDR3 is 16 residues long. The ends lost 5 bases at V and 2 bases at J; junction bases unmatched: 4. CDR3 DNA sequence: TGTGCCAGCAGTGAACGGACAGGGGGCAACACCGGGGAGCTGTTTTTT. Translating it yields CASSERTGGNTGELFF.

This clonotype was seen only a few times. The genes are TRBV7-2 and TRBJ2-5; the match to TRBD1 covers 8 bases. Germline V gives CDR1 SGHTA, CDR2 FQGNSA. V shed 5 bases, J shed 5 bases, and the junction held 4 bases outside the gene matches. CDR3 length: 13 residues. The CDR3 reads CASSVDRGETQYF. The CDR3 DNA is TGTGCCAGCAGCGTAGACAGGGGTGAGACCCAGTACTTC.

As to this clonotype: An end of the junction differs from the germline gene, which may be a read error. The rearrangement links TRBV6-6 to TRBJ1-6, with a tentative D call TRBD1 (5 bases). The CDR3 loop spans 16 amino acids. In germline, CDR1 is MNHNY, CDR2 SVGAGI (reference sequence). The CDR3 reads CVSSQPPGLGDSPLHF. The CDR3 DNA reads TGTGTCAGCAGTCAACCCCCGGGACTCGGGGATTCACCCCTCCACTTT.

J is TRBJ1-2 and V is TRBV10-3; D call uncertain. Germline V CDR1 and CDR2: ENHRY, SYGVKD. Trimming took off 0 bases at V and 8 bases at J, with 13 bases between the two ends. The CDR3 is 14 amino acids. Here the CDR3 reads CAISESAGFGGYTF. The CDR3 coding sequence is TGTGCCATCAGTGAGTCTGCGGGTTTTGGCGGCTACACCTTC.

The gene calls are TRBV4-3 and TRBJ1-1; weak D call: TRBD1 (5 bases). Trimming took 0 bases from V and 1 from J, leaving 9 bases between them. From germline, CDR1 is LGHNA and CDR2 YSLEER. The CDR3 spans 15 residues. The CDR3 loop is CASSQEKQENTEAFF. Here the CDR3 DNA reads TGCGCCAGCAGCCAAGAGAAACAGGAGAACACTGAAGCTTTCTTT.

The chain joins TRBV7-3 to TRBJ2-1; D might be TRBD2 (5 bases). CDR3 size: 15 residues. The V gene's germline CDR1 is SGHTA and CDR2 FQGTGA. Trimming took 5 bases from V and 0 from J, leaving 11 bases between them. The CDR3 sequence is CASSPDWSSYNEQFF. The CDR3 DNA is TGTGCCAGCAGCCCGGACTGGAGCTCCTACAATGAGCAGTTCTTC.

The V and J genes are TRBV5-1 and TRBJ1-6; 9 bases agree with TRBD1. With 3 bases clipped from V and 7 bases from J, the junction kept 11 bases outside the gene matches. The CDR3 covers 17 residues. Germline V gene sequence: CDR1 SGHRS, CDR2 YFSETQ. The CDR3 nucleotides read TGCGCCAGCAGCTCAGTCCCCTCGGACAGGGGAAATTCACCCCTCCACTTT. Amino acids: CASSSVPSDRGNSPLHF.

This rearrangement joins TRBV7-9 to TRBJ2-7; perhaps TRBD2 as D (6 bases). Germline V gene sequence: CDR1 SEHNR, CDR2 FQNEAQ (reference sequence). The CDR3 length is 14 residues. V gave up 4 bases and J gave up 2 bases, with 12 bases separating them. CDR3 nucleotides: TGTGCCAGCAGCTCAATAGCGGCGCCCTACGAGCAGTACTTC. Translated: CASSSIAAPYEQYF.

The CDR3 spells CASGPLGGGYEQYF. The CDR3 region has the DNA TGTGCCAGCGGCCCCCTGGGGGGGGGCTACGAGCAGTACTTC. The chain employs TRBV6-1 and TRBJ2-7, with TRBD2 matching over 7 bases. Germline values: CDR1 MNHNS, CDR2 SASEGT. CDR3 size: 14 residues. V dropped 8 bases and J dropped 3; count of bases not matched to a gene: 10.

The table lists this clonotype with a few counts. The rearrangement links TRBV20-1 to TRBJ1-1, with no clear D. Per the germline V gene, CDR1 is DFQATT and CDR2 is SNEGSKA (reference sequence). V lost 4 bases to trimming and J lost 1 base, with 1 base between them. The CDR3 consists of 10 residues. CDR3 in DNA: TGCAGTGCTAAGAACACTGAAGCTTTCTTT. Translated: CSAKNTEAFF.

This clonotype was observed a handful of times. The V call is TRBV5-1, the J call TRBJ2-7; D is unresolved. This CDR3 has 14 amino acids. The V gene lost 7 bases and the J gene lost 7 bases, with 21 bases spanning the gap. Germline CDR1 and CDR2: SGHRS and YFSETQ. Here the CDR3 DNA reads TGCGCCAGCTCAATTGCAACGGGCAGGAATGAGCAGTACTTC. Protein product: CASSIATGRNEQYF.